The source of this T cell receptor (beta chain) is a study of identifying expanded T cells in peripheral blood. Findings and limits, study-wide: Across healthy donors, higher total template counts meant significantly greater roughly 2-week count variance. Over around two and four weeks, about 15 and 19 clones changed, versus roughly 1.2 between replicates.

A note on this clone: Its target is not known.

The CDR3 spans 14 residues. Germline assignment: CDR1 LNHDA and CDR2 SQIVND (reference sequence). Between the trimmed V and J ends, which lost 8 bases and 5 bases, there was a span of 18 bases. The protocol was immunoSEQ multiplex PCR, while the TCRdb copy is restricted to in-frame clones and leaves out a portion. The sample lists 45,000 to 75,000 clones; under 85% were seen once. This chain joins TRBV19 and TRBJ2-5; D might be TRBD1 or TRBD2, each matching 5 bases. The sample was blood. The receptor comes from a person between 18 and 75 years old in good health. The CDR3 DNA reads TGTGCCAGTTCCGGGACGTCAATAGGGGAGACCCAGTACTTC. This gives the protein CASSGTSIGETQYF.